This T cell receptor beta chain was captured in a study of blood T cell repertoires in COVID-19. Study as a whole: Samples taken during acute and convalescent COVID-19 were collected in the United States, Italy and Spain. Sample material is recorded as cDNA or gDNA derived from T cells, B-cell-depleted T cells, or PBMCs.

The V end lost 4 bases, the J end lost 7 bases, and 15 bases lay between the germline ends. Germline values: CDR1 SGHRS, CDR2 YFSETQ. This CDR3 comprises 13 residues. This clone was counted only a few times. Source study methods: Estimation of nucleated cell counts was performed using reference gene primer amplification. The data were produced by immunoSEQ multiplex PCR, yet TCRdb's version contains in-frame clones alone and is incomplete. The V and J calls and clone size were taken over from that table, and D and trimming were inferred from the DNA. The data contain about 170,000 clones, less than 85% of them seen just once; the ten biggest clones take up 10%.

This receptor was taken from an elderly woman with active or convalescent COVID-19. The gene calls are TRBV5-1 and TRBJ2-7; possibly TRBD1 for D (6 bases). Specimen: peripheral blood. The CDR3 bases are TGCGCCAGCAGCCCATGGGACATTCGAGAGCAGTACTTC. This encodes CASSPWDIREQYF.